This T cell receptor beta chain was observed in a study of molecular identifiers for immune sequencing clone quantification. Whole-study findings and limits: Spiked Jurkat TCR RNA from one cell was reportedly detectable among about 1 million naive cells.

Both previously described methods and listed TCR primers were employed to make bulk TCR libraries. TCRdb itself ran the PCR reads through MiXCR, one entry per CDR3 protein. The repertoire holds 8,800 or so distinct CDR3 sequences, 15% to 20% seen once, with more than 1.1% in the top ten. Using 10%, 30% or 50% RNA, naive CD8 libraries were derived from roughly 18,000 to 920,000 sorted cells. Concerning this clonotype itself: Its antigen is currently unknown. At one of its ends the junction is not consistent with the germline gene, which may arise from a read error.

Germline V gene lookup returns CDR1 KGHDR and CDR2 SFDVKD. The CDR3 length is 11 residues. Input material: naive CD8+ T cells from blood, with Jurkat cell RNA spiked in. The subset was: FACS-sorted CD8+CD4-CCR7+CD45RA+ naive T cells. The rearrangement links TRBV24-1 to TRBJ2-1; D is ambiguous. This clonotype was sampled from a human donor in good health. Some libraries in this study had Jurkat cell RNA spiked in. DNA of the CDR3: TGTGCCACCCGACGGGCCGATGAGCAGCTCTTC. This translates into CATRRADEQLF.